The 14 T cell receptor beta chains presented below share a single source sample, sequenced in a study of coeliac disease. Assay used: immunoSEQ multiplex PCR; TCRdb lists only in-frame clones, some missing. The sample shows 3,000 to 4,000 clones, around three quarters of them seen only once. The sequencing sample was made of intraepithelial lymphocytes from the gut. The receptors shown here come from a man between 18 and 35 years old with celiac disease on a gluten-free diet.

This clone has more than one count but fewer than ten. The gene calls are TRBV28 and TRBJ2-1; the D gene is possibly TRBD2 (6 bases). In germline, CDR1 is MDHEN, CDR2 SYDVKM. V was pared by 2 bases and J by 8 bases, with 13 bases between. The CDR3 length is 14 residues. CDR3 residues: CASSLGTLTYEQFF. CDR3 DNA: TGTGCCAGCAGTTTAGGGACTCTTACCTATGAGCAGTTCTTC.

This sequence joins TRBV27 and TRBJ2-3, with 9 bases identical to TRBD2. V lost 5 bases to trimming and J lost 4 bases; unmatched junction nucleotides: 13. In germline, CDR1 is MNHEY, CDR2 SMNVEV (reference sequence). CDR3 size: 17 residues. The CDR3 sequence is CASSPIPGLAGPDTQYF. DNA for the CDR3: TGTGCCAGCAGTCCAATACCGGGACTAGCAGGGCCAGATACGCAGTATTTT.

This rearrangement joins TRBV6-1 to TRBJ1-5; the match to TRBD1 covers 11 bases. The CDR3 sequence is 13 residues long. From germline, CDR1 is MNHNS and CDR2 SASEGT. Losses at the gene ends were 9 bases for V and 5 bases for J; bases not matched to a gene: 3. In DNA form, the CDR3 reads TGTGCCAGTTGGACAGGGGGCGATCAGCCCCAGCATTTT. This codes for CASWTGGDQPQHF.

This sequence joins TRBV5-4 and TRBJ1-1, with a weak D call TRBD1 (5 bases). The V gene lost 4 bases and the J gene lost 0 bases, with 10 bases spanning the gap. The germline V gene has CDR1 SGHNT and CDR2 YYREEE (reference sequence). The CDR3 length is 14 residues. CDR3 nucleotide sequence: TGTGCCAGCAGCCCCGGGGGGGTGAACACTGAAGCTTTCTTT. This sequence encodes CASSPGGVNTEAFF. Complete variable domain (other parts from reference TRBV5-4 and TRBJ1-1): ETGVTQSPTHLIKTRGQQVTLRCSSQSGHNTVSWYQQALGQGPQFIFQYYREEENGRGNFPPRFSGLQFPNYSSELNVNALELDDSALYLCASSPGGVNTEAFFGQGTRLTVV.

This chain uses TRBV19 with TRBJ2-3; tentative D call: TRBD1 (5 bases). The V gene's germline CDR1 is LNHDA and CDR2 SQIVND (reference sequence). The ends were cut back, 2 bases at V and 2 bases at J, with 8 bases in the middle. This CDR3 contains 14 residues. CDR3 nucleotide sequence: TGTGCCAGTAGTATAATGACAGACACAGATACGCAGTATTTT. Translating gives CASSIMTDTDTQYF.

This clone was seen a few times. At the DNA level, this CDR3 is encoded by other sequences in the same sample as well. The chain combines TRBV27 with TRBJ1-1; D is possibly TRBD1 (5 bases). Trimming removed 2 bases at V and 5 bases at J, with 9 bases between. The length of the CDR3 is 13 residues. Germline CDR1 is MNHEY and CDR2 is SMNVEV (reference sequence). In DNA form, the CDR3 reads TGTGCCAGCAGTTTAGGGGGAGGAACTGAAGCTTTCTTT. It encodes CASSLGGGTEAFF.

This chain connects TRBV19 to TRBJ2-3, with TRBD1 matching 9 bases. Germline values: CDR1 LNHDA, CDR2 SQIVND (reference sequence). The CDR3 loop spans 16 amino acids. Trimming removed 6 bases from V and 4 bases from J; junction bases left unmatched: 11. The DNA of the CDR3 is TGTGCCAGTAGCCGCGGGACAGGGACGGGGGCAGATACGCAGTATTTT. Translating it yields CASSRGTGTGADTQYF.

With respect to this clone: The junction differs from germline at one of its ends, possibly a read error. Here the CDR3 DNA reads TGTGCCAGCAGGGAAGGTATCCGCACAGATACGCAGTATTTT. Its translation is CASREGIRTDTQYF. This sequence joins TRBV6-1 and TRBJ2-3; no clear D. CDR3 length: 14 residues. Germline loops: CDR1 MNHNS, CDR2 SASEGT.

J is TRBJ1-4 and V is TRBV14; the match to TRBD1 covers 7 bases. CDR1 is SGHDN and CDR2 is FVKESK in the germline V gene. This CDR3 is 15 amino acids long. Losses at the gene ends were 3 bases for V and 2 bases for J; bases not matched to a gene: 3. The CDR3 protein is CASSHPGQTNEKLFF. CDR3 bases: TGTGCCAGCAGCCATCCGGGACAGACTAATGAAAAACTGTTTTTT.

The J gene is TRBJ1-6, the V gene TRBV19, with D possibly being TRBD1 (5 bases). V lost 2 bases, J lost 9 bases, and 14 bases lay in between. The CDR3 sequence is 15 residues long. Germline V lookup: CDR1 LNHDA, CDR2 SQIVND (reference sequence). The DNA for the CDR3 is TGTGCCAGTAGTATACGTCGGCAGGGCCCTTCACCCCTCCACTTT. Amino acid sequence: CASSIRRQGPSPLHF.

The chain uses TRBV5-1 and TRBJ2-5; TRBD1 matches 11 bases. The CDR3 has 14 amino acids. Germline V gene lookup returns CDR1 SGHRS and CDR2 YFSETQ. The J segment lost 4 bases and the V segment lost 3 bases, leaving 2 bases of the junction unmatched. This chain's CDR3 is CASSSGTGGETQYF. In DNA form, the CDR3 reads TGCGCCAGCAGCTCCGGGACAGGGGGAGAGACCCAGTACTTC.

V gene TRBV30 combines with J gene TRBJ1-1, with D perhaps matching TRBD1 (5 bases). Germline CDR1 and CDR2: GTSNPN and SVGIG (reference sequence). Between the trimmed V and J ends, which lost 0 bases and 11 bases, there was a span of 13 bases. This CDR3 has 12 residues. CDR3 region: CAWSVSTVGAFF. The CDR3 bases are TGTGCCTGGAGTGTATCGACAGTAGGGGCTTTCTTT.

This rearrangement joins TRBV5-1 to TRBJ1-1; 8 positions match TRBD1. Germline values: CDR1 SGHRS, CDR2 YFSETQ. The CDR3 contains 15 residues. V was pared by 5 bases and J by 2 bases, with 8 bases of the junction left unmatched. In DNA, the CDR3 is TGCGCCAGCAGATCGACAGGGGCCCTAAACACTGAAGCTTTCTTT. Protein sequence: CASRSTGALNTEAFF. Full variable domain (missing parts from reference TRBV5-1 and TRBJ1-1): KAGVTQTPRYLIKTRGQQVTLSCSPISGHRSVSWYQQTPGQGLQFLFEYFSETQRNKGNFPGRFSGRQFSNSRSEMNVSTLELGDSALYLCASRSTGALNTEAFFGQGTRLTVV.

The rearrangement links TRBV6-1 to TRBJ1-1; 7 bases agree with TRBD1. The germline gives CDR1 MNHNS, CDR2 SASEGT. The ends lost 4 bases at V and 5 bases at J; junction bases unmatched: 4. The CDR3 covers 13 residues. CDR3 DNA sequence: TGTGCCAGCAGTGGACAGGGTTGGACTGAAGCTTTCTTT. Amino acids: CASSGQGWTEAFF.